One sample yielded the 6 T cell receptor beta chains listed below, sequenced in a study of Graves' ophthalmopathy and Graves' hyperthyroidism. Amplified material comprised TCR beta CDR3 regions derived from RNA transcripts. The first-round RT-PCR employed HTBI primers together with the Qiagen OneStep RT-PCR kit. A multiplex PCR was then performed as the second round. MiXCR was run by TCRdb on the multiplex PCR reads, yielding one entry per CDR3 protein. The repertoire holds over a million distinct CDR3 sequences, with 35% to 40% as singletons. Sequenced: peripheral blood or thyroid tissue (not recorded which). These receptors came from an adult man with Graves' hyperthyroidism.

The chain has TRBV29-1 and TRBJ2-5; TRBD2 matches 7 bases. Germline CDR1 reads SQVTM; CDR2 reads ANQGSEA. The CDR3 length is 12 residues. V lost 3 bases to trimming and J lost 5 bases; unmatched junction nucleotides: 3. The CDR3 reads CSVERESETQYF. The CDR3 coding sequence is TGCAGCGTTGAGCGGGAGTCGGAGACCCAGTACTTC.

The V and J genes are TRBV28 and TRBJ2-5; a possible D gene is TRBD2 (6 bases). This CDR3 has 12 residues. V lost 7 bases, J lost 7 bases, and 13 bases lay in between. The germline gives CDR1 MDHEN, CDR2 SYDVKM. As DNA, the CDR3 is TGTGCCAGCAAGTTGGAGGGAGGGACCCAGTACTTC. It translates to CASKLEGGTQYF.

This clonotype was recorded many times. The chain combines TRBV25-1 with TRBJ2-2, with D tentatively TRBD2 (5 bases). The CDR3 consists of 16 residues. Germline lookup yields CDR1 MGHDK and CDR2 SYGVNS. The germline V and J ends were trimmed by 1 base and 4 bases, with 13 bases remaining between them. The CDR3 DNA follows: TGTGCCAGCAGTGAATCGGGCATCGGGATCACCGGGGAGCTGTTTTTT. It encodes CASSESGIGITGELFF.

V usage is TRBV25-1 and J usage is TRBJ1-2; D is uncertain. This CDR3 region has 15 residues. Trimming shortened V by 8 bases and J by 0 bases, and 16 bases separated the two germline ends. CDR1 is MGHDK and CDR2 is SYGVNS in the germline V gene. CDR3 DNA sequence: TGTGCCAGCGTTGGACGATCAGAAACTAACTATGGCTACACCTTC. Its protein is CASVGRSETNYGYTF.

This clonotype showed up many times. This chain joins TRBV19 and TRBJ1-2; TRBD1 agrees at 9 bases. Germline V lookup: CDR1 LNHDA, CDR2 SQIVND (reference sequence). CDR3 length equals 12 residues. The V segment lost 0 bases and the J segment 14 bases; nucleotides outside the gene matches: 4. The CDR3 loop reads CASSIDTTGGTF. DNA for the CDR3: TGTGCCAGTAGTATAGATACGACAGGGGGGACCTTC. The whole variable domain, filled in from reference TRBV19 and TRBJ1-2, reads DGGITQSPKYLFRKEGQNVTLSCEQNLNHDAMYWYRQDPGQGLRLIYYSQIVNDFQKGDIAEGYSVSREKKESFPLTVTSAQKNPTAFYLCASSIDTTGGTFGSGTRLTVV.

The chain uses TRBV7-9 and TRBJ2-6; the match to TRBD1 covers 9 bases. Germline assignment: CDR1 SEHNR and CDR2 FQNEAQ (reference sequence). Unmatched junction bases numbered 16, after V lost 10 bases and J lost 15 bases. This CDR3 contains 14 residues. The DNA of the CDR3 is TGTGCCATCAGTCCGGGACAGGGACAAGAGGACCTGACTTTC. Translated: CAISPGQGQEDLTF. Full variable domain (missing parts from reference TRBV7-9 and TRBJ2-6): DTGVSQNPRHKITKRGQNVTFRCDPISEHNRLYWYRQTLGQGPEFLTYFQNEAQLEKSRLLSDRFSAERPKGSFSTLEIQRTEQGDSAMYLCAISPGQGQEDLTFGAGSRLTVL.